This T cell receptor (beta chain) was observed in a study of T cells in localized non-small cell lung cancer (dated by TCRdb to about 2020). About the investigation overall: Comparing tumors with uninvolved tumor-adjacent lungs, the study looked at the T cell repertoires of 236 patients with early-stage NSCLC. The cohort was made up of 236 treatment-naive NSCLC patients whose localized lung tumors had been resected. Of the NSCLC patients, around 140 were male and about a hundred were female, and the mean age was around 70 years.

At diagnosis, peripheral blood, uninvolved tumor-adjacent lung and tumor were collected and stored as a combination of fresh-frozen and FFPE material. For TCR repertoire profiling, blood samples were analyzed as peripheral blood mononuclear cells. This clone was observed a handful of times. Its recognized antigen is unknown. Nothing much larger sits one base from this clone, and base qualities are not available. The immunoSEQ Assay was used to sequence TCR beta CDR3 regions from DNA. On the authors' methods: To compute T cell density, TCR beta template counts were normalized to usable DNA, which was estimated by amplifying housekeeping genes. Richness was estimated with the preseqR package, extrapolating to 400,000 templates for PBMC samples and 120,000 templates for tissue samples. Clonality was defined by subtracting Pielou's evenness from one. Tissue-enriched TCRs were identified by differential abundance testing using productive amino-acid clonotypes, minimum total count 5 and alpha 0.1. The Jaccard Index and the Morisita Overlap Index were used to measure how much the repertoires overlapped between compartments. GLIPH clustered TCR beta CDR3s with public tetramer-defined viral CDR3s; viral motifs required at least three viral sequences plus V-gene enrichment. The clones in this table, taken by TCRdb from immuneACCESS, are in-frame only. Not every clone is retained; where verified, under half of the shortfall comes from an unresolved V gene, and the cause of the rest is unknown. The DNA was the basis for D and trimming; V, J and clone size are from that table. Here the sample has 40,000 or so clones; approximately 86% occur a single time. The ten largest make up about 6.5% of the sample.

V loses 5 bases of germline sequence and J loses 11 bases, and the interval between the two ends is 15 bases. The cysteine opens and the phenylalanine closes a CDR3 of 12 amino acids. This entry keeps only the CDR3 DNA: 36 bases, framed from base 1. CDR1 and CDR2, looked up from the germline V gene (reference sequence), are SEHNR and FQNEAQ. General findings and caveats noted by the study authors: Higher T cell density in blood was associated with longer overall survival, whereas higher clonality in adjacent lung was associated with shorter survival. Uninvolved tumor-adjacent lung showed the highest T cell clonality, higher than tumor, which suggests more focused antigenic responses in the uninvolved tumor-adjacent lung. Because multi-region tumor sequencing was not performed, intratumor heterogeneity could not be ruled out. Of the top 100 tumor clones, a median of around 57 were detected in paired uninvolved adjacent lung; under 30 were also among that lung's top 100. Because of the exploratory design, TCR variables were selected using unadjusted p-values without false-discovery rate correction.

The sequence links TRBV7-9 to TRBJ1-1; a confident D gene designation cannot be given. This sequence originates from a man aged 35-75 years with stage I lung adenocarcinoma. The sample was peripheral blood, taken before any cancer treatment. The nucleotide sequence reads as follows: TGTGCCAGCAGCATCACCCGGGAGGTCGCTTTCTTT. Its amino acids are CASSITREVAFF. The full variable domain, completed from the reference TRBV7-9 and TRBJ1-1 proteins outside the CDR3, reads DTGVSQNPRHKITKRGQNVTFRCDPISEHNRLYWYRQTLGQGPEFLTYFQNEAQLEKSRLLSDRFSAERPKGSFSTLEIQRTEQGDSAMYLCASSITREVAFFGQGTRLTVV.